The T cell receptor (beta chain) described here comes from a study of early T cells in non-severe SARS-CoV-2 infection. Across the study: Unpaired chains resulted from sequencing bulk RNA of unsorted whole blood.

TCRdb reprocessed the 5' RACE reads with MiXCR, giving one entry per CDR3 protein. Of tens of thousands of distinct CDR3 sequences listed, less than 20% are singletons. Between the trimmed V and J ends, which lost 4 bases and 3 bases, there was a span of 7 bases. The germline gives CDR1 MNHEY, CDR2 SVGAGI. The CDR3 is 13 residues long. In its sample, this clonotype was seen many times. The genes are TRBV6-5 and TRBJ1-5; the D is unclear. This receptor was obtained from an adult who was a healthcare worker with PCR-confirmed SARS-CoV-2 infection or an uninfected control (not recorded which). Here the sequenced sample was whole blood, taken at baseline. The CDR3 DNA is TGTGCCAGCAGTTCACAGATCAATCAGCCCCAGCATTTT. Translated: CASSSQINQPQHF.